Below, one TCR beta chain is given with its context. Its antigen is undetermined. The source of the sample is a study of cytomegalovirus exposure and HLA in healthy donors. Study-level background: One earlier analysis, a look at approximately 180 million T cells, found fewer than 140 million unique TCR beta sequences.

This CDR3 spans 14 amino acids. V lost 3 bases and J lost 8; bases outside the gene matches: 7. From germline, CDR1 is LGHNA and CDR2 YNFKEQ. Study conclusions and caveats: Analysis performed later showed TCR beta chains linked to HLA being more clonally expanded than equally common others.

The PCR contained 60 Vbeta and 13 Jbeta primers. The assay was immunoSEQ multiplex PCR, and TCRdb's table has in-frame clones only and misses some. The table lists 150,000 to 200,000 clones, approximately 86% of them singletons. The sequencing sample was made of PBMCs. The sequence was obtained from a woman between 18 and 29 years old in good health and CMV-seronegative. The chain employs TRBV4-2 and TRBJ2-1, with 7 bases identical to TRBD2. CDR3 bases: TGTGCCAGCAGCCAGGTAAGGGCGGGGGATGAGCAGTTCTTC. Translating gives CASSQVRAGDEQFF.